One T cell receptor beta chain is described in this entry. This receptor's antigen is unknown. Qualities for individual bases were not recorded, and no much larger clone is one base off. The record originates from a study of cytomegalovirus exposure and HLA in healthy donors (dated 2017 in TCRdb). About the full investigation: In an earlier analysis of approximately 500 of the donors, about 260 Gb of sequence data and 95 million to 130 million unique TCR beta sequences from about 179 million T cells were reported. The later analysis used no new phenotypic data to find candidate immune exposures, relying instead on TCR beta sequences and their occurrence across donors. Across around 400 genotyped donors of the cohort, an average of roughly 200,000 unique TCR beta nucleotide sequences per donor were sequenced, and 15% to 20% of those sequences were non-productive. All discovery cohort repertoires had been generated using a single sequencing platform. Because of strong linkage in the cohort, roughly five DR-DQ haplotypes were treated as single units for association and clustering. HLA typing included class I and class II loci at four-digit resolution. The study used immunosequencing to profile the T cell repertoires of approximately 630 subjects and linked those repertoires to cytomegalovirus serostatus. An early release covering some 640 HLA-typed donors comprised roughly 300 gigabases of sequencing data and 65 million to 100 million unique TCR sequences. An earlier analysis of fewer than 750 of the donors used high-throughput TCR beta sequencing to judge whether each TCR beta V gene segment behaved as functional or pseudogenic. Genome-wide SNP genotypes for about 55% of the 666 donors were used in a later genetic analysis, which treated that subset as a discovery cohort. A later analysis re-analyzed previously published TCR beta repertoires from 666 donors and added high-resolution HLA genotyping to study TCR occurrence patterns. The study aimed to test whether cataloging public T cell receptors could reveal signatures of past pathogen exposure. In addition to the first cohort of around 670 subjects, a separate validation cohort of approximately 110 different subjects was used. The number of donors typed differed by locus, with roughly 620-640 for A, B, C, DRB1 and DQB1, around 500 for DQA1, 600 to 610 for DPA1, and over 400 for DPB1. Donor age, sex, ethnicity and CMV serostatus were compiled alongside the repertoire data. Of the 398 genotyped donors, roughly 80% fell in the genetic ancestry cluster associated with self-reported Caucasian donors. High-throughput TCR immunosequencing, statistical association of individual TCRs with disease status, and machine learning were combined to predict cytomegalovirus infection status. The full study reports these points: While some public TCRs were present in many individuals, most TCR sequences turned up only very rarely across donors. According to a later analysis, parvovirus B19, influenza, CMV and Epstein-Barr virus appeared linked to several top co-occurrence clusters. In a later analysis, HLA-associated TCR beta chains were found to be more clonally expanded and to have lower generation probabilities than equally common non-associated chains. In both the original and validation cohorts, the classifier was reported to diagnose cytomegalovirus status with high specificity and sensitivity. The study listed 150 to 200 TCR beta chains as associated with cytomegalovirus. The cohort was sequenced for TCR beta chains only, and without alpha or paired-chain data the features that could be detected were limited. Because counts were too low, fewer than 20 rarely observed V segments, including chromosome 9 orphons, were excluded from the earlier analysis of roughly 580 of the donors. The authors suggested that the approach could potentially be extended to other disease states and immunological phenotypes. When HLA alleles, especially DR and DQ, strongly co-occurred, attributing TCR associations to individual alleles was difficult. A further reported finding was that TCR beta sequences accurately predicted the HLA-A and HLA-B alleles for most subjects in the first cohort. In vitro tests confirmed that a few of the cytomegalovirus-associated TCR beta chains recognize cytomegalovirus antigens. A later analysis found that TCR association rates varied across HLA loci, with DRB1 alleles showing the most associated TCRs and HLA-C alleles the fewest. In a later analysis, most CMV-associated TCR beta chains were found to appear HLA-restricted, with HLA associations seemingly driven largely by CMV exposure. In an earlier analysis of 587 of the donors, most TCR beta V segments were observed in productive rearrangements about 87% or about 30% of the time, broadly matching IMGT annotations. Specific HLA alleles were associated with some 15,000 TCR beta sequences at a false discovery rate of 0.05 in a later analysis. Sequencing depth was assumed to be roughly uniform across donors in the presence/absence analyses, though that assumption may not hold. An association between a missense DCLRE1C variant and V-gene and J-gene trimming of TCR beta chains was found in a later genetic analysis and replicated in an independent cohort. HLA typing was unavailable for some donors at each locus, so association tests used only the typed subset. Some IMGT-functional V segments, including TRBV6-2 and TRBV6-3, could not be distinguished by the 87-base-pair reads and were therefore excluded. For the cohort, immune exposure information was limited to CMV serostatus. A later genetic analysis reported fewer N-insertions in productive TCRs among donors in an Asian-associated ancestry cluster than the roughly 620-donor mean. Correlated functional status among segregating V segments might be attributable to linkage disequilibrium, but an unknown experimental factor could not be ruled out. The sequencing pipeline was judged likely to have produced a cluster of highly shared sequence variants as a technical artifact.

The CDR1 and CDR2 encoded by the germline V gene (reference sequence) are GTSNPN and SVGIG. Relative to germline, V is missing 3 bases and J is missing 8 bases, with 10 bases of the junction outside any gene match. Including cysteine and phenylalanine, the CDR3 has 15 amino acids. Just the 45-base CDR3 DNA is kept, in frame starting at base 1. In total, 600 or so healthy bone marrow donors made up the cohort. At the time of sampling, every cohort member was nominally healthy, though immune exposures that went unrecorded were likely present. The donor tested CMV seropositive and was one of the 289 seropositive cohort members. A peripheral blood sample was collected from each donor, and TCR beta sequencing was performed on peripheral blood mononuclear cells. Genomic DNA was extracted from the blood cell samples with the Qiagen DNeasy Blood Extraction Kit. Libraries were prepared through the immunoSEQ multiplex PCR assay. For the multiplex PCR, a mixture combining 60 forward primers for TCR Vbeta segments and 13 reverse primers for TCR Jbeta segments was used. Amplification of the CDR3 region of rearranged TCR beta genes was performed with a multiplex PCR assay on genomic DNA. On the Illumina HiSeq System, the amplified TCR beta libraries were sequenced as 87-base-pair reads. The source study handled its data this way. A later analysis counted approximately 74 million unique TCR beta chains across the 550 to 750 repertoires, and 9.5 million to 11 million of these chains were shared by at least two donors. Raw reads were error-corrected and collapsed into unique sequences by a nearest-neighbor algorithm in which closely related sequences were merged to remove PCR and sequencing errors. CDR3 sequences were aligned to IMGT reference sequences to assign V, D and J gene segments. Each retained sequence needed at least a six-nucleotide match to both a V gene segment and a J gene segment. A rearrangement counted as productive if the CDR3 had no stop codons and remained in frame with V and J, and every other rearrangement counted as non-productive. Following IMGT convention, CDR3 was defined as the stretch from the second conserved V-encoded cysteine up to the conserved J-encoded phenylalanine. The earlier analysis of about 610 of the donors excluded any sequence lacking an unambiguous match to a single V gene segment. In an earlier analysis of approximately 550 of the donors, V segments were called functional above 56.7% productive rearrangements and were called segregating when the between-donor standard deviation exceeded 5%. A statistical classification framework was built for diagnosing cytomegalovirus status from the catalog of TCR beta chain sequences. In a later analysis, V and J genes were assigned by comparing TCR nucleotide sequences against IMGT/GENE-DB human TR gene sequences. The TCRdist pipeline was used in a later analysis to assign CDR3 sequences and most-parsimonious VDJ recombination scenarios. In a later analysis, each TCR beta chain was defined by its CDR3 amino acid sequence together with its V-gene family, and reads lacking a unique V-gene family were excluded. As a way to deal with suspected cross-contamination and a sequencing artifact, a later analysis dropped 592 nucleotide sequences that were highly shared and had low generation probability. In a later analysis, a clonal expansion index for each public chain was calculated from normalized within-repertoire ranks of inferred template counts. In a later analysis, generation probabilities were computed with a VDJ recombination model fitted to out-of-frame rearrangements, and the resulting probabilities were checked against IGoR. A later analysis scored TCR-TCR, TCR-HLA and TCR-CMV co-occurrence with hypergeometric tests, applying a repertoire-size bias correction to TCR pairs. False discovery rates were estimated in a later analysis by permuting HLA or CMV assignments 20 times. In a later analysis, co-occurring TCRs were grouped using DBSCAN, and TCRdist sequence similarity was added for clustering within HLA-allele-positive subsets. Co-occurrence clustering excluded repertoires with fewer than 30,000 or more than 120,000 public chains, plus five with anomalous nucleotide sharing. TCRdb carries this immuneACCESS record with in-frame sequences only. Its versions omit some clonotypes, under half of them owing to an unresolved V gene in the studies checked, with the rest unexplained. The DNA was the basis for D and trimming; V, J and clone size are from that table. For this sample the table gives approximately 190,000 clones, of which roughly 86% were detected only once. The biggest ten clones account for around 3.7% of the sample.

Sequenced: PBMCs. This clonotype was obtained from a man aged 35-49 years in good health and CMV-seropositive. The rearrangement joined TRBV30 to TRBJ2-3, and 11 bases in between align with TRBD2. In nucleotide form, the sequence is TGTGCCTGGAGCCCTGGGACTAGCGGACGAGGTACGCAGTATTTT. Translated, it gives CAWSPGTSGRGTQYF.